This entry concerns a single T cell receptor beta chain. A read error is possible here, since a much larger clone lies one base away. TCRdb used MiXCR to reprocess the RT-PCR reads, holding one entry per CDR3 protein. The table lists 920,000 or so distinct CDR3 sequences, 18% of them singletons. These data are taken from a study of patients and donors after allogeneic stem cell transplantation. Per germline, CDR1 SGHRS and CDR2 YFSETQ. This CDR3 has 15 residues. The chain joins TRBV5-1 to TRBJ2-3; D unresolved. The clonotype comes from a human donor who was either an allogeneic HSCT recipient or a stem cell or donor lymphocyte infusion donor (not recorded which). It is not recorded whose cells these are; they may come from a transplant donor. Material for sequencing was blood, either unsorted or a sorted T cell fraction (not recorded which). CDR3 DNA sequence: TGCGCCAGCTATCTCGGACGCAGTAGCACAGATACGCGGTATTTT. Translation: CASYLGRSSTDTRYF.